This paragraph reports one TCR beta chain. V gave up 7 bases and J gave up 0 bases, with 15 bases separating them. The V gene's germline CDR1 is MNHEY and CDR2 SVGAGI. The CDR3 length is 15 residues. Documented time point: baseline, week 1 (first vaccination visit). Treatment described: pre-vaccination baseline after standard-of-care therapy. Method: immunoSEQ multiplex PCR; TCRdb's copy keeps in-frame clones and lacks some. The profile covers some 68,000 clones, with 70% to 80% appearing a single time and around 8.8% taken by the ten largest. These data originate in a study of a mutant IDH1 vaccine in newly diagnosed glioma.

This TCR was sampled from a man aged 45-65 years with glioma. Sequences were derived from PBMCs, sampled from a glioma patient treated with radiotherapy, temozolomide or both. V usage is TRBV6-5 and J usage is TRBJ1-1; D gene ambiguous. The CDR3 is CASTLGWGLNTEAFF. The CDR3 region has the DNA TGTGCCAGCACCTTAGGGTGGGGTCTGAACACTGAAGCTTTCTTT.